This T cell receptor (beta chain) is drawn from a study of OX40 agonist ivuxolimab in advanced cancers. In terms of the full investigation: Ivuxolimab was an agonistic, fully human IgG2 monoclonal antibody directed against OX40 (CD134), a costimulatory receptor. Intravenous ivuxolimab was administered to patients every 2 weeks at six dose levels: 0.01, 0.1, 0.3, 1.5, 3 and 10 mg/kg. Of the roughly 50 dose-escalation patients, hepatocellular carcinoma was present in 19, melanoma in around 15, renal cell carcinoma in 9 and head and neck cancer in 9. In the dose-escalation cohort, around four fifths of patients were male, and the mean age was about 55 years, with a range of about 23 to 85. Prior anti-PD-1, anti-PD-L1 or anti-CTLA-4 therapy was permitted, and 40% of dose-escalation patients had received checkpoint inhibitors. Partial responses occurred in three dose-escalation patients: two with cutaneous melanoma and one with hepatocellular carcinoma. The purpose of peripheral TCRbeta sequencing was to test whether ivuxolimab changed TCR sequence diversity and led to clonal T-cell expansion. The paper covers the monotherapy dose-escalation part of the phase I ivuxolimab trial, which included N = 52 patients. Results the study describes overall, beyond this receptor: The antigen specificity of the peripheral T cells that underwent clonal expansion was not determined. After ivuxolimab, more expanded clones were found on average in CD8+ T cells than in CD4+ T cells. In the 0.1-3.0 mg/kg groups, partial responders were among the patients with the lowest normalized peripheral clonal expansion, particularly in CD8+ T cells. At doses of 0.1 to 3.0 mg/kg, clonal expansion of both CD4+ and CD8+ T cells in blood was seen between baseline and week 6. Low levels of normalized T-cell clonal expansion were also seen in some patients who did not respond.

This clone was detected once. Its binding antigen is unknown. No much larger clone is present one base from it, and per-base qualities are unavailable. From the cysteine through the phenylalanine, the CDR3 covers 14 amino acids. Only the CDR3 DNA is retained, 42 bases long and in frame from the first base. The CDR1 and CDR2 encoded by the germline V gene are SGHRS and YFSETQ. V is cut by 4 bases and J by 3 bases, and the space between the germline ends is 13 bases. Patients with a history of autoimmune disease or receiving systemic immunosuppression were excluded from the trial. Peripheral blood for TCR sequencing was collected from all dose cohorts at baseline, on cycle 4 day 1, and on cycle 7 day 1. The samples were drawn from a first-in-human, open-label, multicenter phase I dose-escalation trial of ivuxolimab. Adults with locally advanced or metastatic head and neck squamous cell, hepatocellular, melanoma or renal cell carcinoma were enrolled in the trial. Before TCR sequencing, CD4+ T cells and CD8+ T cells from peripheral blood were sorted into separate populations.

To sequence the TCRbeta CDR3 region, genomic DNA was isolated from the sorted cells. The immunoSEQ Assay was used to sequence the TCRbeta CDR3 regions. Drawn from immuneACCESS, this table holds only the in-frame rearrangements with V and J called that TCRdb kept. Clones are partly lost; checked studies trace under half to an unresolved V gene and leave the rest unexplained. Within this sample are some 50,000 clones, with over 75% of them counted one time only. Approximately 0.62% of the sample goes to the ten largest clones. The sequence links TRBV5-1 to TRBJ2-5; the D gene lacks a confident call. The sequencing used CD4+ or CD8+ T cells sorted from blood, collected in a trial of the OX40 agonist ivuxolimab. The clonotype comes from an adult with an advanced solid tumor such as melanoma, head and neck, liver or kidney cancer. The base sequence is TGCGCCAGCAGCAGGTGGGGATCAGAAGAGACCCAGTACTTC. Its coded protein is CASSRWGSEETQYF.